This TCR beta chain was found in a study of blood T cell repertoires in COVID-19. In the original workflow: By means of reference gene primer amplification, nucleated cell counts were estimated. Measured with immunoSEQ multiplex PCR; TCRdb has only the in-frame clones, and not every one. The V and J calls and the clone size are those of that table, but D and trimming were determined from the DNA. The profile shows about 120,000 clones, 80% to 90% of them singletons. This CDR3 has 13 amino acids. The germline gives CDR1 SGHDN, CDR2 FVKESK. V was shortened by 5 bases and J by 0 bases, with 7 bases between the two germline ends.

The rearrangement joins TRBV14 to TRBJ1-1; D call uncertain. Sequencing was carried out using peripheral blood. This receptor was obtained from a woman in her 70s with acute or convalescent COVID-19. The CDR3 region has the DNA TGTGCCAGCAGCATTACATTGAACACTGAAGCTTTCTTT. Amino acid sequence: CASSITLNTEAFF.